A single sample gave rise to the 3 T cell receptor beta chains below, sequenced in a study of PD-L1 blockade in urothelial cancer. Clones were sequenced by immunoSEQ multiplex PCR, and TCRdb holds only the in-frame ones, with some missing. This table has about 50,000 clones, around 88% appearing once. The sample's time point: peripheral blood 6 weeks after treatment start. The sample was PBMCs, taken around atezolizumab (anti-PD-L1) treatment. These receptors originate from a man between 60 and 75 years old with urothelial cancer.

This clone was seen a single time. Here the CDR3 DNA reads TGCAGTGCCCTCTTTTCTGATACGCAGTATTTT. It codes for CSALFSDTQYF. The chain uses TRBV20-1 and TRBJ2-3; D is unclear. Germline values: CDR1 DFQATT, CDR2 SNEGSKA (reference sequence). This CDR3 region has 11 residues. Trimming left V 6 bases short and J 6 bases short, with 10 bases between.

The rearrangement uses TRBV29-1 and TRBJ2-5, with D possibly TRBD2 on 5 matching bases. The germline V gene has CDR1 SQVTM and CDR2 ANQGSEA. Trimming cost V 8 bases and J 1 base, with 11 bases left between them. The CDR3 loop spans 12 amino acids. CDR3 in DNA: TGCAGCCTCCTAGAGGGCCAAGAGACCCAGTACTTC. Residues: CSLLEGQETQYF.

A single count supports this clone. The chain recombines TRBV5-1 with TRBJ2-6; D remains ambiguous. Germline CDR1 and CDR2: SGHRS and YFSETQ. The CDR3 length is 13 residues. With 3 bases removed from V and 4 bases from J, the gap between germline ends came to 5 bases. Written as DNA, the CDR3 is TGCGCCAGCAGCTCGGTCGGGGCCAACGTCCTGACTTTC. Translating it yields CASSSVGANVLTF. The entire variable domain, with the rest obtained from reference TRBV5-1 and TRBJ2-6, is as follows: KAGVTQTPRYLIKTRGQQVTLSCSPISGHRSVSWYQQTPGQGLQFLFEYFSETQRNKGNFPGRFSGRQFSNSRSEMNVSTLELGDSALYLCASSSVGANVLTFGAGSRLTVL.